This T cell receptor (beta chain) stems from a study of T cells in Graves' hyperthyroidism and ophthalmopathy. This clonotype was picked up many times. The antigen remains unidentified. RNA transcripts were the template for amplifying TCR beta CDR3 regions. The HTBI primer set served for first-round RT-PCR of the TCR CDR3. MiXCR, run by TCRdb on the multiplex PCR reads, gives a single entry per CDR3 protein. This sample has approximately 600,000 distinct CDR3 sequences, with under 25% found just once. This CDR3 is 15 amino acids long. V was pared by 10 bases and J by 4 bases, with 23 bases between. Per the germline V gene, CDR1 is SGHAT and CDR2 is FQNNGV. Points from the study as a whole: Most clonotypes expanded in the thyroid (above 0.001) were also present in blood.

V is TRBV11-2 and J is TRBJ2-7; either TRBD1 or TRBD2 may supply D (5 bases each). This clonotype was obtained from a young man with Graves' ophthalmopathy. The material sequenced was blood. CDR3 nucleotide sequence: TGTGCCACCAAGGGATGGCAGGGACCAAAATACGAGCAGTACTTC. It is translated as CATKGWQGPKYEQYF.